The 20 T cell receptor beta chains given below trace back to one sample, sequenced in a study of blood T cell repertoires in COVID-19. The data were produced by immunoSEQ multiplex PCR, yet TCRdb's version contains in-frame clones alone and is incomplete. Here the sample spans 350,000 to 550,000 clones, around 89% being singletons. Specimen: PBMCs or T cells enriched from blood (not recorded which). Every receptor here comes from a man aged 25 to 40 who had recovered from COVID-19.

The V and J genes are TRBV18 and TRBJ2-7; 12 bases map to TRBD2. Trimming at V came to 2 bases and at J to 3 bases, leaving 2 bases not matched to a gene. Per the germline V gene, CDR1 is KGHSH and CDR2 is LQKENI. CDR3 length: 15 amino acids. The DNA of the CDR3 is TGTGCCAGCTCACCAGGACTAGCGGGGCACTACGAGCAGTACTTC. It yields the protein CASSPGLAGHYEQYF.

This clone appeared once. For the CDR3, the DNA is TGTGCCAGCAGTTTTTGGGACTTCTCCGTACACTCCTACGAGCAGTACTTC. It is translated as CASSFWDFSVHSYEQYF. The V and J genes are TRBV27 and TRBJ2-7; tentative D call: TRBD2 (6 bases). The CDR3 covers 17 residues. Germline assignment: CDR1 MNHEY and CDR2 SMNVEV (reference sequence). V was shortened by 3 bases and J by 0 bases, with 18 bases between the two germline ends.

This rearrangement joins TRBV4-1 to TRBJ2-7; the D is unclear. Trimming stripped 3 bases from V and 3 bases from J, with 12 bases between. Germline V CDR1 and CDR2: MGHRA, YSYEKL. This CDR3 comprises 14 residues. CDR3 coding DNA: TGCGCCAGCAGCCAGCACAGTATGATCTACGAGCAGTACTTC. Protein sequence: CASSQHSMIYEQYF.

The chain couples TRBV3-1 (or the pseudogene TRBV3-2) to TRBJ2-1, with D possibly matching TRBD1 (5 bases). Germline assignment: CDR1 LGHDT and CDR2 YNNKEL (reference sequence). The CDR3 is 12 amino acids. V lost 4 bases and J 12 bases, leaving 13 bases between the germline ends. This chain's CDR3 is CASSPDSVGQFF. DNA for the CDR3: TGTGCCAGCAGCCCCGACAGTGTGGGGCAGTTCTTC.

The chain combines TRBV27 with TRBJ2-1, with 8 positions matching TRBD2. Germline trimming cut 3 bases from V and 1 base from J; bases unmatched to any gene: 5. The CDR3 totals 16 residues. CDR1 is MNHEY and CDR2 is SMNVEV in the germline V gene (reference sequence). In nucleotides, the CDR3 is TGTGCCAGCAGTTTGAGCGGGGGAGATTCCTACAATGAGCAGTTCTTC. Translated: CASSLSGGDSYNEQFF.

This chain's CDR3 is CASEGDTGNTGELFF. The CDR3 DNA sequence: TGTGCCAGCGAAGGGGACACCGGAAACACCGGGGAGCTGTTTTTT. The V gene is TRBV28, the J gene TRBJ2-2; tentatively, D is TRBD1 (6 bases). The germline CDR1 and CDR2 sequences are MDHEN and SYDVKM. The CDR3 extends over 15 amino acids. Between the trimmed V and J ends, which lost 8 bases and 2 bases, there was a span of 15 bases.

This rearrangement joins TRBV28 to TRBJ1-5, with 10 nucleotides matching TRBD1. Germline assignment: CDR1 MDHEN and CDR2 SYDVKM. The CDR3 is 16 amino acids. V lost 5 bases, J lost 4 bases, and 8 bases stayed unmatched. DNA for the CDR3: TGTGCCAGCAGTCCAGGCGGACAGGGGGGGAATCAGCCCCAGCATTTT. It yields the protein CASSPGGQGGNQPQHF.

The rearrangement uses TRBV28 and TRBJ1-5; D not certain. Between the trimmed V and J ends, which lost 8 bases and 4 bases, there was a span of 12 bases. This CDR3 is 13 amino acids long. Germline CDR1 reads MDHEN; CDR2 reads SYDVKM. Here the CDR3 reads CASLRAWNQPQHF. The CDR3 DNA sequence: TGTGCCAGCCTTCGAGCGTGGAATCAGCCCCAGCATTTT.

The chain is built from TRBV19 and TRBJ1-1, with D hard to call. Trimming took 6 bases from V and 2 from J, leaving 10 bases between them. CDR1 is LNHDA, CDR2 SQIVND, per germline (reference sequence). The CDR3 has 13 amino acids. This chain's CDR3 is CASSMASNTEAFF. CDR3 nucleotides: TGTGCCAGTAGCATGGCCAGTAACACTGAAGCTTTCTTT.

V and J are TRBV27 and TRBJ2-2; D is possibly TRBD1 (5 bases). The CDR3 covers 14 residues. V gave up 8 bases and J gave up 7 bases, with 17 bases separating them. From germline, CDR1 is MNHEY and CDR2 SMNVEV (reference sequence). CDR3 sequence reads: CASSTDRYYGELFF. The CDR3 bases are TGTGCCAGCTCAACAGACAGATATTACGGGGAGCTGTTTTTT.

CDR3 nucleotide sequence: TGTGCCAGCAGTGAACAGGGGGCTGGCACCGGGGAGCTGTTTTTT. Its translation is CASSEQGAGTGELFF. The chain links TRBV2 to TRBJ2-2; TRBD1 matches at 8 bases. CDR1 is SNHLY and CDR2 is FYNNEI in the germline V gene. CDR3 length equals 15 residues. V lost 2 bases, J lost 4 bases, and 3 bases stayed unmatched.

The chain links TRBV29-1 to TRBJ1-2, with 8 bases lining up with TRBD1. The CDR3 is 10 amino acids. Trimming removed 5 bases from V and 10 bases from J; junction bases left unmatched: 3. From germline, CDR1 is SQVTM and CDR2 ANQGSEA. CDR3 region: CSVLDRAYTF. CDR3 sequence (DNA): TGCAGCGTTTTGGACAGGGCCTACACCTTC.

The rearrangement links TRBV10-3 to TRBJ2-1; D gene uncertain. Germline lookup yields CDR1 ENHRY and CDR2 SYGVKD. This CDR3 has 14 residues. V was cut by 3 bases and J by 5 bases, with 11 bases left in between. Here the CDR3 reads CAISELEINNEQFF. The CDR3 DNA is TGTGCCATCAGTGAACTGGAGATCAACAATGAGCAGTTCTTC.

V gene TRBV28 combines with J gene TRBJ2-5; no clear D gene. The V gene's germline CDR1 is MDHEN and CDR2 SYDVKM. V lost 8 bases, J lost 0 bases, and 16 bases lay in between. This CDR3 contains 15 residues. The CDR3 nucleotides read TGTGCCAGCGGCCTAGGCGTGTGGGACCAAGAGACCCAGTACTTC. Its translation: CASGLGVWDQETQYF.

The DNA of the CDR3 is TGTGCCAGCAGCCAAGACAGTCTCTCTGGGGCCAACGTCCTGACTTTC. Its protein is CASSQDSLSGANVLTF. J is TRBJ2-6 and V is TRBV3-1 (or the pseudogene TRBV3-2); no firm D call. The V end was cut by 0 bases, the J end by 0 bases, with 6 bases between. CDR3 length: 16 amino acids. From germline, CDR1 is LGHDT and CDR2 YNNKEL (reference sequence).

This clone turned up a few times. The chain combines TRBV28 with TRBJ1-5; 7 bases match TRBD1. CDR3 length: 15 amino acids. Germline values: CDR1 MDHEN, CDR2 SYDVKM. V lost 4 bases and J lost 3; bases outside the gene matches: 6. Here the CDR3 reads CASSYSQGPNQPQHF. The CDR3 DNA sequence: TGTGCCAGCAGTTATTCACAGGGGCCCAATCAGCCCCAGCATTTT.

This chain links TRBV24-1 with TRBJ1-1; D is unresolved. V was trimmed by 6 bases and J by 5 bases, leaving 12 bases between them. CDR3 size: 13 residues. Germline lookup yields CDR1 KGHDR and CDR2 SFDVKD. The CDR3 nucleotides are TGTGCCACCAGTCTGATACGGGGAACTGAAGCTTTCTTT. This translates into CATSLIRGTEAFF.

This clone was detected once. The V call is TRBV6-5, the J call TRBJ1-2, with TRBD1 identical over 9 bases. CDR1 and CDR2 (germline): MNHEY, SVGAGI. The CDR3 is made up of 15 amino acids. V was clipped by 6 bases and J by 4 bases; unmatched bases: 9. CDR3: CASSANRQGGYGYTF. CDR3 DNA: TGTGCCAGCAGCGCCAATCGACAGGGGGGCTATGGCTACACCTTC.

Here the CDR3 DNA reads TGTGCCAGCAGCGTAGGCGGGATCTCCTACAATGAGCAGTTCTTC. It translates to CASSVGGISYNEQFF. The chain employs TRBV9 and TRBJ2-1; TRBD2 is a possible D gene (6 bases). Germline V lookup: CDR1 SGDLS, CDR2 YYNGEE. V lost 0 bases, J lost 0 bases, and 7 bases lay in between. The length of the CDR3 is 15 residues.

The chain combines TRBV15 with TRBJ2-1, with a tentative D call TRBD1 (5 bases). Per the germline V gene, CDR1 is LNHNV and CDR2 is YYDKDF (reference sequence). This CDR3 has 15 residues. V shed 1 base and J shed 8 bases, with 15 bases lying between them. The CDR3 nucleotides are TGTGCCACCAGCAGAGGGCTTGTTAGGGGCGATGAGCAGTTCTTC. Its protein product is CATSRGLVRGDEQFF.